The clone carrying this T cell receptor beta chain turned up a few times. This sample is drawn from a study of molecular identifiers for immune sequencing clone quantification. TCRdb reprocessed the PCR reads via MiXCR and lists one record per CDR3 protein. The repertoire holds approximately 680,000 distinct CDR3 sequences, with 25% as singletons. This CDR3 region has 15 residues. V shed 1 base and J 4 bases; nucleotides not matched to a gene: 3. Germline CDR1 and CDR2: MGHRA and YSYEKL. The specimen was naive CD8+ T cells from blood, with Jurkat cell RNA spiked in. As to subset: FACS-sorted CD8+CD4-CCR7+CD45RA+ naive T cells. The origin of this receptor is a human donor in good health. Some libraries in this study had Jurkat cell RNA spiked in. The chain uses TRBV4-1 and TRBJ2-4; 8 nucleotides agree with TRBD2. CDR3 protein: CASSQARGVKNIQYF. In nucleotides, the CDR3 is TGCGCCAGCAGCCAAGCGCGGGGGGTAAAAAACATTCAGTACTTC.